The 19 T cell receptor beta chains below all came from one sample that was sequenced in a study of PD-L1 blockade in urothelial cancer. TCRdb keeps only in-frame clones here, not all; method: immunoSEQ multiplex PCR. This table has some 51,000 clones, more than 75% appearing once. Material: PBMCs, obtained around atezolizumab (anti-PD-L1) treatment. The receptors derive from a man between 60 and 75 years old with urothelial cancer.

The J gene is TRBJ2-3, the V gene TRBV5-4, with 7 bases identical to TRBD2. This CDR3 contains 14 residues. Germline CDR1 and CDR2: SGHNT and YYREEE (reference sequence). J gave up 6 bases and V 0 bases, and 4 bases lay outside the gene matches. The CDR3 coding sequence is TGTGCCAGCAGCTTGGTGGGAGGGGCCGATACGCAGTATTTT. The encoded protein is CASSLVGGADTQYF.

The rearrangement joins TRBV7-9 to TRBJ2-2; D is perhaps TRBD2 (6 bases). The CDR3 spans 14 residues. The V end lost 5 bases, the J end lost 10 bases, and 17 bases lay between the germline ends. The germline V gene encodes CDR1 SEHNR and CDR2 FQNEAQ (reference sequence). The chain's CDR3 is CASSTLNWREELFF. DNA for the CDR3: TGTGCCAGCAGCACCCTGAATTGGAGGGAGGAGCTGTTTTTT.

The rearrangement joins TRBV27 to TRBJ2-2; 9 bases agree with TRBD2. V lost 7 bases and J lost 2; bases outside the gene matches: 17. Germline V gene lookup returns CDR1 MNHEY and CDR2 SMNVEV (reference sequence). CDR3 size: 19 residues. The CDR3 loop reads CASIREGGGDLSNTGELFF. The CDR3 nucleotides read TGTGCCAGCATACGTGAAGGCGGGGGGGACCTTTCAAACACCGGGGAGCTGTTTTTT.

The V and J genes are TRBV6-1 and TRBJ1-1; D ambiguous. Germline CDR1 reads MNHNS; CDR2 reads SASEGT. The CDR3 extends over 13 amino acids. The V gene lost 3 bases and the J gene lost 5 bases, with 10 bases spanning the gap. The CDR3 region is CASSDAQWTEAFF. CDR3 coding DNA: TGTGCCAGCAGTGATGCTCAGTGGACTGAAGCTTTCTTT.

CDR3 region: CASSDSRSGETQYF. The CDR3 region has the DNA TGTGCCAGCAGTGACTCTCGGTCGGGGGAGACCCAGTACTTC. This sequence joins TRBV25-1 and TRBJ2-5, with a possible D match to TRBD2 (5 bases). The length of the CDR3 is 14 residues. Trimming stripped 3 bases from V and 5 bases from J, with 13 bases between. CDR1 is MGHDK and CDR2 is SYGVNS in the germline V gene. Filled out from reference TRBV25-1 and TRBJ2-5, the complete variable domain reads EADIYQTPRYLVIGTGKKITLECSQTMGHDKMYWYQQDPGMELHLIHYSYGVNSTEKGDLSSESTVSRIRTEHFPLTLESARPSHTSQYLCASSDSRSGETQYFGPGTRLLVL.

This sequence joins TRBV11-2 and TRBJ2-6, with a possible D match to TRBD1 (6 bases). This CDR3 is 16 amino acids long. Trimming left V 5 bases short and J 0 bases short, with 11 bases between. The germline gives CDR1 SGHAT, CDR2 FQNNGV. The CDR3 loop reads CASSAQGFSGANVLTF. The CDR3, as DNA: TGTGCCAGCAGCGCACAGGGATTCTCTGGGGCCAACGTCCTGACTTTC. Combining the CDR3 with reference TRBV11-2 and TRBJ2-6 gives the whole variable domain EAGVAQSPRYKIIEKRQSVAFWCNPISGHATLYWYQQILGQGPKLLIQFQNNGVVDDSQLPKDRFSAERLKGVDSTLKIQPAKLEDSAVYLCASSAQGFSGANVLTFGAGSRLTVL.

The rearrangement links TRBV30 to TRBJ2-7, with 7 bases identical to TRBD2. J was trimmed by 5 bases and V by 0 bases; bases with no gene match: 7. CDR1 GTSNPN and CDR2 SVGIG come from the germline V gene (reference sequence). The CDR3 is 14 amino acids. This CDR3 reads CAWSVGGSQNEQYF. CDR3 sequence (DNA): TGTGCCTGGAGTGTCGGCGGGAGTCAGAACGAGCAGTACTTC.

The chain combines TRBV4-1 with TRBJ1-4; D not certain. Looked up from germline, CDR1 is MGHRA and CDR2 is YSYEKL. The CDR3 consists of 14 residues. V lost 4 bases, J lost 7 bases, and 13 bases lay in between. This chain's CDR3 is CASSPRVDFEKLFF. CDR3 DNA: TGCGCCAGCAGCCCCCGGGTGGACTTTGAAAAACTGTTTTTT.

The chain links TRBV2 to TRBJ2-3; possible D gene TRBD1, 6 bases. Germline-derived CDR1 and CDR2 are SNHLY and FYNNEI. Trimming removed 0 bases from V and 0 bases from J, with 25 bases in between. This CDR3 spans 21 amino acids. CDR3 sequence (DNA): TGTGCCAGCAGTGAAGCGAGGGGTATCAGGGGCCGCGGTCCTAGCACAGATACGCAGTATTTT. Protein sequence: CASSEARGIRGRGPSTDTQYF.

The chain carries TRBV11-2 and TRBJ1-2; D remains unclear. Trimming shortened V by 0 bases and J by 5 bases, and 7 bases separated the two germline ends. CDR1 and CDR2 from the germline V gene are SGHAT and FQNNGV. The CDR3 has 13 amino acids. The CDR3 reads CASSLDAAYGYTF. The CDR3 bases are TGTGCCAGCAGCTTAGACGCTGCGTATGGCTACACCTTC.

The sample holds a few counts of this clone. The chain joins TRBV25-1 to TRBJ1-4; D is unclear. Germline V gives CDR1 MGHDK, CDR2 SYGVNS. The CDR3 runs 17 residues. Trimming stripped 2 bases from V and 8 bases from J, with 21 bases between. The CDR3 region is CASSEAETGLVGEKLFF. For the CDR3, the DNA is TGTGCCAGCAGTGAAGCGGAAACTGGGTTGGTCGGAGAAAAACTGTTTTTT.

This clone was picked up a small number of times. CDR3 in DNA: TGTGCCAGCAGCTTAGCGAGGGTTGGAGGAAACACCATATATTTT. Its protein product is CASSLARVGGNTIYF. The rearrangement uses TRBV11-2 and TRBJ1-3; unclear D gene. V shed 1 base and J shed 4 bases, with 11 bases lying between them. Germline CDR1 reads SGHAT; CDR2 reads FQNNGV. CDR3 length equals 15 residues.

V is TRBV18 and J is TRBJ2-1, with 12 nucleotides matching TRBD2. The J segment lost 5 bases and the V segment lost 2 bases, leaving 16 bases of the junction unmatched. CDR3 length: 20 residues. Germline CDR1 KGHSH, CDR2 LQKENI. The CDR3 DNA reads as TGTGCCAGCTCACCATGGATACTAGCGGGGGGAACGCAATCAGACAATGAGCAGTTCTTC. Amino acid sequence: CASSPWILAGGTQSDNEQFF.

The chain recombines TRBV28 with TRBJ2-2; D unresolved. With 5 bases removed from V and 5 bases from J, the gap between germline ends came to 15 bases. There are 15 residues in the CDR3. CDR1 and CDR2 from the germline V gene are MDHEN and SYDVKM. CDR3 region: CASSIPSAGTGELFF. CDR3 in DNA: TGTGCCAGCAGTATTCCAAGTGCCGGGACCGGGGAGCTGTTTTTT.

The CDR3 region has the DNA TGCGCCAGCAGCTTGAAAGGGGGCACTGAAGCTTTCTTT. As protein: CASSLKGGTEAFF. The chain recombines TRBV5-1 with TRBJ1-1; tentatively, D is TRBD1 (6 bases). The CDR3 totals 13 residues. Per germline, CDR1 SGHRS and CDR2 YFSETQ. V lost 1 base and J lost 4, with 8 bases in between.

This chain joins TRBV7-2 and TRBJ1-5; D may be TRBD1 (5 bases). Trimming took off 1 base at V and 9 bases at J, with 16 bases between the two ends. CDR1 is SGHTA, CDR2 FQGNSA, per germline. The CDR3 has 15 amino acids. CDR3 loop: CASSLELDSSVPQHF. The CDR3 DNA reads TGTGCCAGCAGCTTAGAATTAGACAGTTCTGTGCCCCAGCATTTT.

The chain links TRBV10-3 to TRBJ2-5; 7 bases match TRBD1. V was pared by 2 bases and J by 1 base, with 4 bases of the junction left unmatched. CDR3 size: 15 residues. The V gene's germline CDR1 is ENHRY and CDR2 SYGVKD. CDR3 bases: TGTGCCATCAGTGAGCCAGACAGGGCCCAAGAGACCCAGTACTTC. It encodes CAISEPDRAQETQYF.

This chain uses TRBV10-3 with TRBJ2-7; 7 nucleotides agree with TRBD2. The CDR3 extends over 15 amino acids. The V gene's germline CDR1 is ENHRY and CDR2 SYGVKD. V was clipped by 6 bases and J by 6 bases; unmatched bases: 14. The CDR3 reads CAIRISRDYPLEQYF. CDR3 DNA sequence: TGTGCCATCAGGATTAGCCGGGACTACCCACTCGAGCAGTACTTC.

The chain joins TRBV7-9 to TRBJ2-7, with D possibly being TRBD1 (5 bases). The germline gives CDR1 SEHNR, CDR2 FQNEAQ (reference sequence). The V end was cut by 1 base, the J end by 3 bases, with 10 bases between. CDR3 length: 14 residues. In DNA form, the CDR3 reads TGTGCCAGCAGCTTAGGGCAGGGATACTACGAGCAGTACTTC. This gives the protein CASSLGQGYYEQYF.